This entry lists 22 T cell receptor beta chains sequenced from one sample in a study of blood T cell repertoires in COVID-19. The protocol was immunoSEQ multiplex PCR, while the TCRdb copy is restricted to in-frame clones and leaves out a portion. The sample contains about 200,000 clones, over 80% of which appear only once. The specimen sequenced was PBMCs or T cells enriched from blood (not recorded which). The receptors were sampled from a woman aged 25-40 years who had been exposed to COVID-19.

This rearrangement joins TRBV12-3 or TRBV12-4 to TRBJ1-1; the match to TRBD1 covers 7 bases. The J segment lost 6 bases and the V segment lost 6 bases, leaving 7 bases of the junction unmatched. The CDR3 sequence is 13 residues long. The CDR3 is CASSLTGVAEAFF. In nucleotides, the CDR3 is TGTGCCAGCAGCCTCACAGGGGTGGCTGAAGCTTTCTTT.

The chain joins TRBV4-1 to TRBJ2-7; 9 bases fit TRBD1. V was pared by 2 bases and J by 4 bases, with 15 bases of the junction left unmatched. Germline V gene sequence: CDR1 MGHRA, CDR2 YSYEKL. The CDR3 sequence is 18 residues long. Here the CDR3 DNA reads TGCGCCAGCAGCCAAAGGAATCGGTGGGACAGGGACGAATACGAGCAGTACTTC. Translating gives CASSQRNRWDRDEYEQYF.

CDR3 in DNA: TGTGCCAGCAGCTTGTACAGGGAAGGGGATCAGCCCCAGCATTTT. Its translation: CASSLYREGDQPQHF. The gene calls are TRBV5-5 and TRBJ1-5, with D tentatively TRBD1 (6 bases). Germline loops: CDR1 SGHKS, CDR2 YYEKEE (reference sequence). The CDR3 loop spans 15 amino acids. V was trimmed by 1 base and J by 5 bases, leaving 13 bases between them.

V and J are TRBV7-2 and TRBJ1-1, with D possibly being TRBD1 (5 bases). V was trimmed by 2 bases and J by 5 bases, leaving 12 bases between them. In germline, CDR1 is SGHTA, CDR2 FQGNSA. This CDR3 comprises 14 residues. This CDR3 reads CASSLQGWVTEAFF. The CDR3 nucleotides are TGTGCCAGCAGCTTACAGGGATGGGTAACTGAAGCTTTCTTT.

The chain links TRBV4-1 to TRBJ2-7, with TRBD1 matching 7 bases. The V and J ends lost 4 bases and 3 bases, in that order; junction bases with no gene match: 3. Looked up from germline, CDR1 is MGHRA and CDR2 is YSYEKL. CDR3 length equals 13 residues. Here the CDR3 reads CASSPGQDYEQYF. CDR3 sequence (DNA): TGCGCCAGCAGCCCTGGACAGGACTACGAGCAGTACTTC.

There are a few counts of this clone. This chain uses TRBV24-1 with TRBJ1-2; 10 bases align to TRBD1. From germline, CDR1 is KGHDR and CDR2 SFDVKD. The ends lost 9 bases at V and 7 bases at J; junction bases unmatched: 1. The CDR3 is made up of 11 amino acids. The CDR3 protein is CATDRGLGYTF. DNA of the CDR3: TGTGCCACCGACAGGGGGCTTGGCTACACCTTC.

To note about this clone: Other DNA sequences within the sample encode an identical CDR3. The genes are TRBV15 and TRBJ2-7, with D perhaps TRBD2 (5 bases). The germline gives CDR1 LNHNV, CDR2 YYDKDF (reference sequence). This CDR3 spans 13 amino acids. The ends were cut back, 0 bases at V and 3 bases at J, with 6 bases in the middle. The CDR3 sequence: CATSRDRGYEQYF. CDR3 nucleotide sequence: TGTGCCACCAGCAGAGATCGGGGCTACGAGCAGTACTTC. Drawing the rest from reference TRBV15 and TRBJ2-7, the complete variable domain is DAMVIQNPRYQVTQFGKPVTLSCSQTLNHNVMYWYQQKSSQAPKLLFHYYDKDFNNEADTPDNFQSRRPNTSFCFLDIRSPGLGDTAMYLCATSRDRGYEQYFGPGTRLTVT.

The chain combines TRBV2 with TRBJ1-1; TRBD1 aligns across 11 bases. Germline V lookup: CDR1 SNHLY, CDR2 FYNNEI. J lost 4 bases, V lost 6 bases, and 4 bases had no gene match. The CDR3 runs 14 residues. The CDR3 sequence: CASRTGTGGTEAFF. DNA for the CDR3: TGTGCCAGCAGGACCGGGACAGGGGGCACTGAAGCTTTCTTT.

The chain uses TRBV12-3 or TRBV12-4 and TRBJ1-1; D is unresolved. The CDR3 runs 13 residues. Trimming pared 3 bases from V and 0 bases from J, leaving 5 bases between. The CDR3 spells CASSFQVNTEAFF. In DNA form, the CDR3 reads TGTGCCAGCAGTTTTCAGGTGAACACTGAAGCTTTCTTT.

The J gene is TRBJ2-6, the V gene TRBV24-1; 8 nucleotides match TRBD2. With V trimmed by 1 base and J by 11 bases, 3 bases remained unmatched. The CDR3 consists of 14 residues. Germline CDR1 KGHDR, CDR2 SFDVKD. CDR3 in amino acids: CATSDFRGGDVLTF. The DNA of the CDR3 is TGTGCCACCAGTGATTTTCGGGGGGGAGACGTCCTGACTTTC.

This rearrangement joins TRBV7-6 to TRBJ2-3; 7 bases map to TRBD1. The germline V gene has CDR1 SGHVS and CDR2 FNYEAQ. The CDR3 contains 16 residues. The V segment lost 1 base and the J segment 1 base; nucleotides outside the gene matches: 5. The CDR3 reads CASSLGIGQGTDTQYF. CDR3 DNA sequence: TGTGCCAGCAGCTTAGGTATAGGACAGGGCACAGATACGCAGTATTTT. The full variable domain, rest sourced from reference TRBV7-6 and TRBJ2-3, is GAGVSQSPRYKVTKRGQDVALRCDPISGHVSLYWYRQALGQGPEFLTYFNYEAQQDKSGLPNDRFSAERPEGSISTLTIQRTEQRDSAMYRCASSLGIGQGTDTQYFGPGTRLTVL.

The sample holds one count of this clone. The V and J genes are TRBV27 and TRBJ1-5; D unresolved. V gave up 1 base and J gave up 3 bases, with 10 bases separating them. Germline lookup yields CDR1 MNHEY and CDR2 SMNVEV (reference sequence). The CDR3 runs to 15 residues. The CDR3 reads CASSLFGGLNQPQHF. CDR3 bases: TGTGCCAGCAGTTTATTTGGCGGACTCAATCAGCCCCAGCATTTT.

The chain has TRBV7-9 and TRBJ2-2, with a tentative D call TRBD2 (6 bases). The length of the CDR3 is 18 residues. The germline gives CDR1 SEHNR, CDR2 FQNEAQ (reference sequence). Trimming left V 5 bases short and J 6 bases short, with 25 bases between. The CDR3 DNA reads TGTGCCAGCAGCACTAATCCCCTCCCAGGAGGGATCGCCGGGGAGCTGTTTTTT. Protein: CASSTNPLPGGIAGELFF.

The chain links TRBV10-3 to TRBJ2-3; 8 bases match TRBD2. Per germline, CDR1 ENHRY and CDR2 SYGVKD. Trimming removed 8 bases from V and 6 bases from J; junction bases left unmatched: 7. The CDR3 runs 13 residues. The CDR3 coding sequence is TGTGCCATCGGGGGCGGGGGGCCCGATACGCAGTATTTT. As protein: CAIGGGGPDTQYF.

The genes are TRBV6-6 and TRBJ1-1, with 7 bases identical to TRBD1. V shed 4 bases and J 0 bases; nucleotides not matched to a gene: 2. The germline gives CDR1 MNHNY, CDR2 SVGAGI (reference sequence). This CDR3 has 14 residues. The CDR3 region has the DNA TGTGCCAGCAGTTTGACAGGGATGAACACTGAAGCTTTCTTT. Translation: CASSLTGMNTEAFF.

This clone was counted a few times. This chain joins TRBV18 and TRBJ2-7; the match to TRBD1 covers 9 bases. This CDR3 is built from 16 residues. Germline V CDR1 and CDR2: KGHSH, LQKENI. The V segment lost 2 bases and the J segment 7 bases; nucleotides outside the gene matches: 12. The CDR3 reads CASSPGGQGSVGEQYF. Here the CDR3 DNA reads TGTGCCAGCTCACCAGGGGGACAGGGAAGCGTGGGGGAGCAGTACTTC.

The J gene is TRBJ2-2, the V gene TRBV7-9, with unresolved D. Trimming left V 5 bases short and J 3 bases short, with 10 bases between. In germline, CDR1 is SEHNR, CDR2 FQNEAQ (reference sequence). CDR3 size: 14 residues. This chain's CDR3 is CASSLYIDTGELFF. The CDR3, as DNA: TGTGCCAGCAGCCTTTACATCGACACCGGGGAGCTGTTTTTT.

This clone has only one observation. The chain carries TRBV15 and TRBJ1-1; D gene ambiguous. The CDR3 is made up of 15 amino acids. V was trimmed by 3 bases and J by 1 base, leaving 12 bases between them. Germline V gives CDR1 LNHNV, CDR2 YYDKDF (reference sequence). CDR3 sequence (DNA): TGTGCCACCAGCAGTGGGCGGGCGTGGAACACTGAAGCTTTCTTT. Its translation: CATSSGRAWNTEAFF.

The chain has TRBV5-1 and TRBJ2-7, with D perhaps TRBD2 (6 bases). This CDR3 has 14 amino acids. V lost 0 bases to trimming and J lost 3 bases, with 10 bases between them. Germline V gene sequence: CDR1 SGHRS, CDR2 YFSETQ. CDR3 sequence reads: CASSLAGRDYEQYF. CDR3 coding DNA: TGCGCCAGCAGCTTGGCGGGGCGGGACTACGAGCAGTACTTC.

The chain joins TRBV30 to TRBJ1-1; D remains unclear. Looked up from germline, CDR1 is GTSNPN and CDR2 is SVGIG (reference sequence). Trimming took off 8 bases at V and 7 bases at J, with 17 bases between the two ends. The CDR3 is made up of 12 amino acids. The CDR3 sequence: CARSRQRDEAFF. The DNA for the CDR3 is TGTGCCCGTAGCCGCCAGAGGGATGAAGCTTTCTTT.

V gene TRBV7-3 combines with J gene TRBJ2-2; 7 positions match TRBD2. From germline, CDR1 is SGHTA and CDR2 FQGTGA. With 7 bases clipped from V and 1 base from J, the junction kept 3 bases outside the gene matches. The CDR3 loop spans 14 amino acids. The CDR3 nucleotides read TGTGCCAGCACGGCTAGCGGGAACACCGGGGAGCTGTTTTTT. Amino acids: CASTASGNTGELFF. The variable domain in full, completed from reference TRBV7-3 and TRBJ2-2, reads GAGVSQTPSNKVTEKGKYVELRCDPISGHTALYWYRQSLGQGPEFLIYFQGTGAADDSGLPNDRFFAVRPEGSVSTLKIQRTERGDSAVYLCASTASGNTGELFFGEGSRLTVL.

V and J are TRBV4-1 and TRBJ2-7, with 7 bases identical to TRBD1. V shed 4 bases, J shed 5 bases, and the junction held 8 bases outside the gene matches. The CDR3 spans 14 residues. The germline V gene has CDR1 MGHRA and CDR2 YSYEKL. As DNA, the CDR3 is TGCGCCAGCAGCCCGACAGGGAGAATCCACGAGCAGTACTTC. It codes for CASSPTGRIHEQYF.